The present entry profiles one T cell receptor beta chain with its context. This specimen comes from a study of T-cell reconstitution after alpha-beta-depleted transplantation in children. The junction had 7 bases not matched to a gene; V was cut back by 0 bases and J by 0 bases. The CDR3 runs 18 residues. In germline, CDR1 is MNHEY, CDR2 SVGAGI. Unique molecular identifiers featured in how the TCRbeta library was prepared. TCRdb re-called the PCR reads with MiXCR, one entry per CDR3 protein. Of almost 500,000 distinct CDR3 sequences in the sample, roughly an eighth were seen once. The V and J genes are TRBV6-5 and TRBJ2-1; 8 nucleotides match TRBD2. The receptor comes from a human donor who donated a stem cell graft to a child with combined immunodeficiency. The sample in question was PBMCs from the stem cell graft donor, obtained from the stem cell graft. CDR3 sequence: CASSYSPGGASSYNEQFF. The CDR3 coding sequence is TGTGCCAGCAGTTACTCCCCCGGGGGGGCGAGCTCCTACAATGAGCAGTTCTTC.